This T cell receptor beta chain was captured in a study of T cell responses to AZD1222 COVID-19 vaccine. Study outcomes and limitations: CD4 TCRs linked to vaccination spanned spike, dominating at 160-218 and 743-854. Following two doses of AZD1222, Spike-specific TCR breadth and depth rose.

V lost 7 bases, J lost 2 bases, and 20 bases lay in between. The CDR3 has 16 residues. The V gene's germline CDR1 is LNHDA and CDR2 SQIVND (reference sequence). Turning to this clone: Its target is not known.

This table comes from immunoSEQ multiplex PCR, and its TCRdb copy is limited to in-frame clones, with some not included. The sample includes about 93,000 clones, 80% to 90% seen only once; the top ten take 2.5%. Sample: peripheral blood, taken 28 days after the second AZD1222 dose. The receptor comes from an adult who received the AZD1222 COVID-19 vaccine. V usage is TRBV19 and J usage is TRBJ1-2; D unresolved. The CDR3 sequence is CASTSPRLTGNYGYTF. The CDR3 DNA reads TGTGCCAGTACTAGCCCTCGGTTAACGGGCAACTATGGCTACACCTTC.